The entry below describes one T cell receptor (beta chain). Its specificity is not known. The data are from a study of cytomegalovirus exposure and HLA in healthy donors. The study, taken as a whole, reports: CMV antigen specificity was confirmed in vitro for three CMV-associated chains. Analysis performed later showed TCR beta chains linked to HLA being more clonally expanded than equally common others.

It was with 60 Vbeta and 13 Jbeta primers that the PCR ran. Only in-frame clones appear in the TCRdb table, and some are missing; sequencing was by immunoSEQ multiplex PCR. The sample has tens of thousands of clones, about 77% seen once. CDR1 is SEHNR and CDR2 is FQNEAQ in the germline V gene (reference sequence). V was clipped by 5 bases and J by 4 bases, with 11 bases between them. This CDR3 is 14 amino acids long. The gene calls are TRBV7-9 and TRBJ2-2; a possible D gene is TRBD1 (6 bases). The clonotype originates from a man aged 35-49 years in good health and CMV-seronegative. The sequenced sample was PBMCs. This CDR3 is CASSLTGTTGELFF. The CDR3 DNA sequence: TGTGCCAGCAGCCTGACAGGAACCACCGGGGAGCTGTTTTTT.